This is a list of T cell receptor beta chains from one sample in a study of blood T cell repertoires in COVID-19. Profiled with immunoSEQ multiplex PCR; TCRdb holds only in-frame clones, not every one. Found here are hundreds of thousands of clones, approximately 83% of them singletons; the top ten hold approximately 4%. Input material: PBMCs or T cells enriched from blood (not recorded which). The receptors were sampled from a woman aged 40 to 50 who had been exposed to COVID-19. Each CDR3 is given with its conserved first and last residue. Fields, in order: D gene, V gene, clone size, J gene, CDR3 protein, CDR3 DNA. D genes are given only for firm matches. Expanded clones are given a class, and other clones once, few, many or no size at all.

d_gene: NA
v_gene: TRBV4-3
abundance: NA
j_gene: TRBJ1-1
CDR3aa: CASSQGTFEGAFF
CDR3nt: TGCGCCAGCAGCCAAGGGACCTTTGAGGGCGCTTTCTTT

d_gene: NA
v_gene: TRBV27
abundance: NA
j_gene: TRBJ2-7
CDR3aa: CASRDSYEQYF
CDR3nt: TGTGCCAGCAGGGACAGCTACGAGCAGTACTTC

d_gene: NA
v_gene: TRBV6-2/TRBV6-3
abundance: NA
j_gene: TRBJ2-7
CDR3aa: CASSLGGSNYEQYF
CDR3nt: TGTGCCAGCAGCCTTGGGGGGAGTAACTACGAGCAGTACTTC

d_gene: NA
v_gene: TRBV10-3
abundance: NA
j_gene: TRBJ2-3
CDR3aa: CAIRSPRQGFTDTQYF
CDR3nt: TGTGCCATCAGGAGCCCCCGCCAGGGCTTCACAGATACGCAGTATTTT

d_gene: TRBD1
v_gene: TRBV6-6
abundance: NA
j_gene: TRBJ1-2
CDR3aa: CASTPTGINYGYTF
CDR3nt: TGTGCCAGCACCCCGACAGGGATCAACTATGGCTACACCTTC

d_gene: NA
v_gene: TRBV28
abundance: NA
j_gene: TRBJ1-3
CDR3aa: CASRRQSNSGNTIYF
CDR3nt: TGTGCCAGCAGACGACAGTCCAACTCTGGAAACACCATATATTTT

d_gene: TRBD2
v_gene: TRBV6-4
abundance: NA
j_gene: TRBJ2-3
CDR3aa: CASSERGDSDTQYF
CDR3nt: TGTGCCAGCAGTGAACGGGGGGATTCAGATACGCAGTATTTT

d_gene: TRBD2
v_gene: TRBV19
abundance: NA
j_gene: TRBJ2-3
CDR3aa: CASSIRLAGGRIGDTQYF
CDR3nt: TGTGCCAGTAGTATTAGACTAGCGGGGGGGAGAATAGGAGATACGCAGTATTTT

d_gene: NA
v_gene: TRBV5-4
abundance: NA
j_gene: TRBJ2-1
CDR3aa: CASSLGTTTGVDEQFF
CDR3nt: TGTGCCAGCAGCTTGGGAACCACGACAGGAGTCGATGAGCAGTTCTTC

d_gene: TRBD1
v_gene: TRBV11-2
abundance: NA
j_gene: TRBJ2-7
CDR3aa: CASSRGQSYEQYF
CDR3nt: TGTGCCAGCAGCCGGGGACAGTCCTACGAGCAGTACTTC

d_gene: TRBD1
v_gene: TRBV5-1
abundance: once
j_gene: TRBJ1-1
CDR3aa: CASSPGQVNTEAFF
CDR3nt: TGCGCCAGCAGCCCGGGACAGGTTAACACTGAAGCTTTCTTT

d_gene: NA
v_gene: TRBV5-5
abundance: once
j_gene: TRBJ1-1
CDR3aa: CASSPQGDTEAFF
CDR3nt: TGTGCCAGCAGCCCTCAGGGCGACACTGAAGCTTTCTTT

d_gene: NA
v_gene: TRBV5-1
abundance: NA
j_gene: TRBJ2-7
CDR3aa: CASSWTVRGEQYF
CDR3nt: TGCGCCAGCAGCTGGACGGTTCGGGGCGAGCAGTACTTC

d_gene: TRBD1
v_gene: TRBV6-2/TRBV6-3
abundance: NA
j_gene: TRBJ1-2
CDR3aa: CASSYGTALYGYTF
CDR3nt: TGTGCCAGCAGTTACGGGACAGCTCTATATGGCTACACCTTC

d_gene: TRBD1
v_gene: TRBV7-3
abundance: NA
j_gene: TRBJ1-2
CDR3aa: CASSSTGGSNYGYTF
CDR3nt: TGTGCCAGCAGCTCAACAGGGGGCTCAAACTATGGCTACACCTTC

d_gene: TRBD2
v_gene: TRBV18
abundance: NA
j_gene: TRBJ2-7
CDR3aa: CASSGTSGSSYEQYF
CDR3nt: TGTGCCAGCTCTGGGACTAGCGGGAGCTCCTACGAGCAGTACTTC

d_gene: NA
v_gene: TRBV4-1
abundance: few
j_gene: TRBJ1-1
CDR3aa: CASRSGPARAGTEAFF
CDR3nt: TGCGCCAGCCGCAGTGGACCGGCGCGGGCAGGCACTGAAGCTTTCTTT

d_gene: TRBD1
v_gene: TRBV7-9
abundance: NA
j_gene: TRBJ1-2
CDR3aa: CASSPTQGVNGYTF
CDR3nt: TGTGCCAGCAGCCCAACTCAGGGGGTCAATGGCTACACCTTC

d_gene: TRBD2
v_gene: TRBV19
abundance: NA
j_gene: TRBJ2-3
CDR3aa: CASSISGATTLTDTQYF
CDR3nt: TGTGCCAGTAGTATTAGCGGGGCGACTACCCTCACAGATACGCAGTATTTT

d_gene: NA
v_gene: TRBV7-9
abundance: NA
j_gene: TRBJ2-3
CDR3aa: CASSLSGQLTDTQYF
CDR3nt: TGTGCCAGCAGCCTATCGGGACAACTCACAGATACGCAGTATTTT

d_gene: NA
v_gene: TRBV3-1/TRBV3-2
abundance: NA
j_gene: TRBJ2-2
CDR3aa: CASTRGNTGELFF
CDR3nt: TGTGCCAGCACCCGCGGGAACACCGGGGAGCTGTTTTTT

d_gene: NA
v_gene: TRBV5-4
abundance: NA
j_gene: TRBJ1-3
CDR3aa: CASSLGAGASLFGNTIYF
CDR3nt: TGTGCCAGCAGCTTGGGGGCAGGGGCTTCCCTATTCGGAAACACCATATATTTT

d_gene: NA
v_gene: TRBV7-6
abundance: NA
j_gene: TRBJ2-5
CDR3aa: CASSHRQQETQYF
CDR3nt: TGTGCCAGCAGCCACCGACAGCAAGAGACCCAGTACTTC

d_gene: TRBD1
v_gene: TRBV5-1
abundance: few
j_gene: TRBJ1-5
CDR3aa: CASSLGGTGGNQPQHF
CDR3nt: TGCGCCAGCAGCTTGGGGGGGACAGGCGGTAATCAGCCCCAGCATTTT

d_gene: TRBD1
v_gene: TRBV29-1
abundance: few
j_gene: TRBJ2-7
CDR3aa: CSVAKGDRGNEQYF
CDR3nt: TGCAGCGTCGCAAAGGGGGACAGGGGTAACGAGCAGTACTTC

d_gene: NA
v_gene: TRBV7-3
abundance: NA
j_gene: TRBJ1-1
CDR3aa: CASSFRMNTEAFF
CDR3nt: TGTGCCAGCAGCTTCAGGATGAACACTGAAGCTTTCTTT

d_gene: TRBD1
v_gene: TRBV10-3
abundance: once
j_gene: TRBJ2-1
CDR3aa: CAISENNPGQGVTEQFF
CDR3nt: TGTGCCATCAGTGAAAACAATCCGGGACAGGGGGTGACTGAGCAGTTCTTC

d_gene: NA
v_gene: TRBV18
abundance: NA
j_gene: TRBJ2-7
CDR3aa: CASSPGTGAGEQYF
CDR3nt: TGTGCCAGCTCACCAGGGACTGGCGCGGGCGAGCAGTACTTC

d_gene: TRBD1
v_gene: TRBV9
abundance: NA
j_gene: TRBJ1-5
CDR3aa: CASNTGDSNQPQHF
CDR3nt: TGTGCCAGCAACACAGGGGATAGCAATCAGCCCCAGCATTTT

d_gene: TRBD1
v_gene: TRBV18
abundance: once
j_gene: TRBJ1-4
CDR3aa: CASSPPGQGAEKLFF
CDR3nt: TGTGCCAGCTCACCACCGGGACAGGGCGCGGAAAAACTGTTTTTT

d_gene: NA
v_gene: TRBV7-9
abundance: NA
j_gene: TRBJ1-5
CDR3aa: CASSLGRRDQPQHF
CDR3nt: TGTGCCAGCAGCTTAGGGCGGAGGGATCAGCCCCAGCATTTT

d_gene: NA
v_gene: TRBV12-3/TRBV12-4
abundance: NA
j_gene: TRBJ1-2
CDR3aa: CASSQQAVYGYTF
CDR3nt: TGTGCCAGCAGTCAACAGGCCGTCTATGGCTACACCTTC

d_gene: NA
v_gene: TRBV19
abundance: NA
j_gene: TRBJ2-1
CDR3aa: CASLEANEQFF
CDR3nt: TGTGCCAGTTTGGAGGCGAATGAGCAGTTCTTC

d_gene: TRBD1
v_gene: TRBV5-4
abundance: NA
j_gene: TRBJ1-5
CDR3aa: CASSLNTGTGNQPQHF
CDR3nt: TGTGCCAGCAGCTTGAACACCGGGACAGGGAATCAGCCCCAGCATTTT

d_gene: TRBD1
v_gene: TRBV3-1/TRBV3-2
abundance: NA
j_gene: TRBJ1-2
CDR3aa: CASSQVQGIYGYTF
CDR3nt: TGTGCCAGCAGCCAAGTACAGGGGATCTATGGCTACACCTTC

d_gene: NA
v_gene: TRBV5-5
abundance: once
j_gene: TRBJ1-6
CDR3aa: CASSLEGTLRSNSPLHF
CDR3nt: TGTGCCAGCAGCTTGGAGGGGACATTAAGGTCTAATTCACCCCTCCACTTT

d_gene: NA
v_gene: TRBV27
abundance: NA
j_gene: TRBJ2-5
CDR3aa: CASSLQGAETQYF
CDR3nt: TGTGCCAGCAGCTTACAGGGCGCGGAGACCCAGTACTTC

d_gene: TRBD1
v_gene: TRBV19
abundance: NA
j_gene: TRBJ1-1
CDR3aa: CASSSGSGQRIPDLNTEAFF
CDR3nt: TGTGCCAGTAGTTCCGGGTCGGGACAGAGAATACCCGATCTGAACACTGAAGCTTTCTTT

d_gene: NA
v_gene: TRBV5-4
abundance: few
j_gene: TRBJ2-2
CDR3aa: CASSLGGALNTGELFF
CDR3nt: TGTGCCAGCAGCTTGGGCGGGGCCCTGAACACCGGGGAGCTGTTTTTT

d_gene: NA
v_gene: TRBV29-1
abundance: NA
j_gene: TRBJ2-3
CDR3aa: CSAAWRGQEAYF
CDR3nt: TGCAGCGCCGCCTGGCGGGGGCAGGAGGCGTATTTT

d_gene: TRBD2
v_gene: TRBV7-6
abundance: NA
j_gene: TRBJ2-1
CDR3aa: CASSLAGGDPNEQFF
CDR3nt: TGTGCCAGCAGCTTAGCCGGGGGGGACCCCAATGAGCAGTTCTTC

d_gene: TRBD1
v_gene: TRBV6-5
abundance: NA
j_gene: TRBJ2-7
CDR3aa: CASSRKRDSYEQYF
CDR3nt: TGTGCCAGCAGTCGCAAACGGGACAGCTACGAGCAGTACTTC

d_gene: NA
v_gene: TRBV19
abundance: NA
j_gene: TRBJ2-6
CDR3aa: CASSMEGPSMTGANVLTF
CDR3nt: TGTGCCAGTAGTATGGAGGGACCCTCAATGACTGGGGCCAACGTCCTGACTTTC

d_gene: NA
v_gene: TRBV7-6
abundance: NA
j_gene: TRBJ2-7
CDR3aa: CASSHTGGDEQYF
CDR3nt: TGTGCCAGCAGCCATACAGGGGGGGACGAGCAGTACTTC

d_gene: TRBD1
v_gene: TRBV7-9
abundance: NA
j_gene: TRBJ2-3
CDR3aa: CASSVRQGHTDTQYF
CDR3nt: TGTGCCAGCAGCGTCCGACAGGGACACACAGATACGCAGTATTTT

d_gene: NA
v_gene: TRBV2
abundance: few
j_gene: TRBJ1-2
CDR3aa: CAATDPGYTF
CDR3nt: TGTGCCGCTACAGATCCCGGCTACACCTTC

d_gene: TRBD2
v_gene: TRBV7-2
abundance: NA
j_gene: TRBJ2-3
CDR3aa: CASSVLSGGITDTQYF
CDR3nt: TGTGCCAGCAGCGTACTTAGCGGGGGCATCACAGATACGCAGTATTTT

d_gene: TRBD1
v_gene: TRBV6-5
abundance: once
j_gene: TRBJ1-2
CDR3aa: CASSRDREENYGYTF
CDR3nt: TGTGCCAGCAGTCGGGACAGGGAGGAAAACTATGGCTACACCTTC

d_gene: NA
v_gene: TRBV19
abundance: NA
j_gene: TRBJ1-5
CDR3aa: CASYLTGSNQPQHF
CDR3nt: TGTGCCAGTTACCTTACAGGGAGCAATCAGCCCCAGCATTTT

d_gene: TRBD2
v_gene: TRBV9
abundance: NA
j_gene: TRBJ2-2
CDR3aa: CATGTSGLTGELFF
CDR3nt: TGTGCGACCGGGACTAGCGGACTCACCGGGGAGCTGTTTTTT

d_gene: TRBD1
v_gene: TRBV9
abundance: NA
j_gene: TRBJ1-2
CDR3aa: CASSVGAGWTGGSHYGYTF
CDR3nt: TGTGCCAGCAGCGTAGGAGCCGGGTGGACAGGGGGATCCCACTATGGCTACACCTTC

d_gene: NA
v_gene: TRBV27
abundance: NA
j_gene: TRBJ2-7
CDR3aa: CASSFSSGLPYEQYF
CDR3nt: TGTGCCAGCAGTTTTTCGTCAGGCCTTCCCTACGAGCAGTACTTC

d_gene: TRBD1
v_gene: TRBV12-5
abundance: NA
j_gene: TRBJ2-6
CDR3aa: CASGLVLTGTPYSGANVLTF
CDR3nt: TGTGCTAGTGGTTTGGTACTGACAGGGACACCTTACTCTGGGGCCAACGTCCTGACTTTC

d_gene: TRBD2
v_gene: TRBV9
abundance: NA
j_gene: TRBJ2-1
CDR3aa: CASSVSGGGSYNEQFF
CDR3nt: TGTGCCAGCAGCGTCTCCGGCGGGGGCTCCTACAATGAGCAGTTCTTC

d_gene: NA
v_gene: TRBV5-1
abundance: many
j_gene: TRBJ1-1
CDR3aa: CASSPRSAGTEAFF
CDR3nt: TGCGCCAGCAGCCCCCGGTCCGCGGGGACTGAAGCTTTCTTT

d_gene: NA
v_gene: TRBV15
abundance: NA
j_gene: TRBJ1-1
CDR3aa: CATSSLFGAWTEAFF
CDR3nt: TGTGCCACCAGCAGCTTGTTTGGGGCTTGGACTGAAGCTTTCTTT

d_gene: NA
v_gene: TRBV9
abundance: once
j_gene: TRBJ2-2
CDR3aa: CASSSLVLGNTGELFF
CDR3nt: TGTGCCAGCAGTAGCCTCGTCCTGGGGAACACCGGGGAGCTGTTTTTT

d_gene: TRBD1
v_gene: TRBV24-1
abundance: NA
j_gene: TRBJ2-2
CDR3aa: CATSGQGASTGELFF
CDR3nt: TGTGCCACCAGTGGGCAGGGGGCTTCGACCGGGGAGCTGTTTTTT

d_gene: TRBD2
v_gene: TRBV7-2
abundance: NA
j_gene: TRBJ2-1
CDR3aa: CASSSSGGGYNEQFF
CDR3nt: TGTGCCAGCAGCTCTAGCGGGGGGGGCTACAATGAGCAGTTCTTC

d_gene: TRBD1
v_gene: TRBV7-9
abundance: NA
j_gene: TRBJ2-7
CDR3aa: CASSVTGGGEQYF
CDR3nt: TGTGCCAGCAGCGTGACAGGGGGCGGGGAGCAGTACTTC